This T cell receptor beta chain was recorded in a study of cytomegalovirus exposure and HLA in healthy donors. The study's findings and limits: In vitro, a few CMV-associated chains proved specific for CMV antigens. There was a cluster of highly shared sequence variants that was likely a sequencing artifact. Reports state that TCR beta sequences accurately predicted most subjects' HLA-A and HLA-B alleles. Further analysis was carried out later, and it showed several of the most significant clusters appearing linked to common viral pathogens.

As for this clone: Its target is not known.

The PCR made use of 60 Vbeta and 13 Jbeta primers. The data were produced by immunoSEQ multiplex PCR, yet TCRdb's version contains in-frame clones alone and is incomplete. This sample has about 240,000 clones, with 75% to 85% found just once. The germline CDR1 and CDR2 sequences are SGHRS and YFSETQ. The V and J ends lost 3 bases and 2 bases respectively, with 12 bases between them. The CDR3 loop spans 14 amino acids. Material: PBMCs. This clonotype originated in a woman aged 55 to 70 in good health and CMV-seropositive. The V and J genes are TRBV5-1 and TRBJ2-7; maybe TRBD2 (6 bases). CDR3 residues: CASSSGGVPYEQYF. CDR3 DNA sequence: TGCGCCAGCAGCTCTGGAGGGGTTCCCTACGAGCAGTACTTC.